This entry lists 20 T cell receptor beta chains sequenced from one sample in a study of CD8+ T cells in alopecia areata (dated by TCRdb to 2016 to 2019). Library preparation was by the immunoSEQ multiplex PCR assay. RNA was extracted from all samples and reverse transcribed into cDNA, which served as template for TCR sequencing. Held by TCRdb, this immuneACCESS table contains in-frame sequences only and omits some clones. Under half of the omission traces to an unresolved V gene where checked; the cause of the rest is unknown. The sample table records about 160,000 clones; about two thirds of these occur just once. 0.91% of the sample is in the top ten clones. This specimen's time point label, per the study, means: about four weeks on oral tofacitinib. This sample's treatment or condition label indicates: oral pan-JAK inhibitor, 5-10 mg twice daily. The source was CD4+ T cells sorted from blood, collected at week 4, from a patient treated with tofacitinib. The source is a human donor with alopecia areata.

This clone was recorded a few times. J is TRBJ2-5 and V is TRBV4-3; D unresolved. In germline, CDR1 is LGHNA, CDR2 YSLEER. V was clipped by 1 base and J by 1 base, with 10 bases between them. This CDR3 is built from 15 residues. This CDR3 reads CASSQGATIQETQYF. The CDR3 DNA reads TGCGCCAGCAGCCAAGGCGCTACGATCCAAGAGACCCAGTACTTC.

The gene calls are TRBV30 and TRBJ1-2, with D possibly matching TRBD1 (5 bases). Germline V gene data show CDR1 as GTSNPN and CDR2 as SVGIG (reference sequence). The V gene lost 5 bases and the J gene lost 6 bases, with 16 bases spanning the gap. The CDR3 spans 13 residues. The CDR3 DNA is TGTGCCTGGGGTTGGGGCATCGGCGATGGCTACACCTTC. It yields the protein CAWGWGIGDGYTF. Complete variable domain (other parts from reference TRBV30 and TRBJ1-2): SQTIHQWPATLVQPVGSPLSLECTVEGTSNPNLYWYRQAAGRGLQLLFYSVGIGQISSEVPQNLSASRPQDRQFILSSKKLLLSDSGFYLCAWGWGIGDGYTFGSGTRLTVV.

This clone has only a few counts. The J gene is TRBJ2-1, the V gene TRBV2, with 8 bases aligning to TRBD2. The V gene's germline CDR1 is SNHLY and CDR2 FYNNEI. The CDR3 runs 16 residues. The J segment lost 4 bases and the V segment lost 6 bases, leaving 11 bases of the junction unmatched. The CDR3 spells CASRDFGGGRYNEQFF. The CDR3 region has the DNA TGTGCCAGCAGGGACTTCGGGGGGGGCAGGTACAATGAGCAGTTCTTC.

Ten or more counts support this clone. The CDR3 sequence: CASTPPGKNTEAFF. The CDR3 nucleotides are TGTGCCAGCACCCCCCCGGGGAAGAACACTGAAGCTTTCTTT. The chain recombines TRBV6-6 with TRBJ1-1, with D uncertain. Per germline, CDR1 MNHNY and CDR2 SVGAGI (reference sequence). The CDR3 has 14 amino acids. Trimming stripped 7 bases from V and 1 base from J, with 13 bases between.

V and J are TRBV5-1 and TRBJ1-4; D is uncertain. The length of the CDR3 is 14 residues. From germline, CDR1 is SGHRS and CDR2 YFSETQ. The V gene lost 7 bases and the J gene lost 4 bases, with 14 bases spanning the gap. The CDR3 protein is CASGRGQDNEKLFF. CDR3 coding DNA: TGCGCCAGCGGCCGCGGGCAGGATAATGAAAAACTGTTTTTT.

CDR3 coding DNA: TGTGCCAGCAGCCATGAGACCCAGTACTTC. Translation: CASSHETQYF. V is TRBV7-2 and J is TRBJ2-5, with D unclear. From germline, CDR1 is SGHTA and CDR2 FQGNSA. The V and J ends lost 5 bases and 5 bases respectively, with 3 bases between them. The CDR3 spans 10 residues.

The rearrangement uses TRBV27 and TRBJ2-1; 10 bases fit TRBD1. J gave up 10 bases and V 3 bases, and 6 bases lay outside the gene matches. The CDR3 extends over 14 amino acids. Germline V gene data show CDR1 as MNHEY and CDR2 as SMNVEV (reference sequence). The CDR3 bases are TGTGCCAGCAGTTTGGACAGGGGGGTTTACGAGCAGTTCTTC. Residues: CASSLDRGVYEQFF.

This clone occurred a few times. CDR3 amino acids: CSVFGTGEGSASYEQYF. For the CDR3, the DNA is TGCAGCGTCTTCGGGACAGGGGAAGGATCGGCATCCTACGAGCAGTACTTC. The chain links TRBV29-1 to TRBJ2-7, with 10 bases that match TRBD1. The CDR3 totals 17 residues. The V segment lost 6 bases and the J segment 1 base; nucleotides outside the gene matches: 15. From germline, CDR1 is SQVTM and CDR2 ANQGSEA.

This CDR3 is CASMRVSTETQYF. DNA of the CDR3: TGTGCCTCCATGAGGGTCAGTACAGAGACCCAGTACTTC. The J gene is TRBJ2-5, the V gene TRBV2; perhaps TRBD2 as D (5 bases). The V gene lost 11 bases and the J gene lost 4 bases, with 17 bases spanning the gap. CDR3 size: 13 residues. Germline V gene sequence: CDR1 SNHLY, CDR2 FYNNEI.

This chain's CDR3 is CSALDRGPGFMNTEAFF. The CDR3 bases are TGCAGCGCTCTGGACAGGGGCCCGGGTTTCATGAACACTGAAGCTTTCTTT. The chain recombines TRBV29-1 with TRBJ1-1; 9 nucleotides line up with TRBD1. With 7 bases clipped from V and 0 bases from J, the junction kept 15 bases outside the gene matches. Per the germline V gene, CDR1 is SQVTM and CDR2 is ANQGSEA. This CDR3 is 17 amino acids long. The whole variable domain, filled in from reference TRBV29-1 and TRBJ1-1, reads SAVISQKPSRDICQRGTSLTIQCQVDSQVTMMFWYRQQPGQSLTLIATANQGSEATYESGFVIDKFPISRPNLTFSTLTVSNMSPEDSSIYLCSALDRGPGFMNTEAFFGQGTRLTVV.

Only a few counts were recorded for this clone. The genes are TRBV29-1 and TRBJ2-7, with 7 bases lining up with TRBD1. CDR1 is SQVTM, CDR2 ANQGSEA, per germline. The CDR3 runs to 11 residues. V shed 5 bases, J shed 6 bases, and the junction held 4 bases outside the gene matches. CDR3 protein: CSVRGGGEQYF. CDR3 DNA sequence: TGCAGCGTTAGAGGGGGCGGCGAGCAGTACTTC.

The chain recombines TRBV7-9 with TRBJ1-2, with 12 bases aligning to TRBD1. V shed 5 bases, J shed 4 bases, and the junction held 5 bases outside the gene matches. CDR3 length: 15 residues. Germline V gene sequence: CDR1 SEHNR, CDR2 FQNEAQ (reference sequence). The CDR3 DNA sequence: TGTGCCAGCAGCCATGGGACAGGGGGCGGCTATGGCTACACCTTC. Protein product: CASSHGTGGGYGYTF. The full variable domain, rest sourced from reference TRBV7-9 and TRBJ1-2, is DTGVSQNPRHKITKRGQNVTFRCDPISEHNRLYWYRQTLGQGPEFLTYFQNEAQLEKSRLLSDRFSAERPKGSFSTLEIQRTEQGDSAMYLCASSHGTGGGYGYTFGSGTRLTVV.

CDR3 sequence: CASSLSGGRNEQFF. CDR3 DNA sequence: TGTGCCAGCAGCTTGAGCGGGGGCCGCAATGAGCAGTTCTTC. The genes are TRBV5-6 and TRBJ2-1; TRBD2 matches at 8 bases. The CDR3 loop spans 14 amino acids. V trimming: 1 base; J trimming: 6 bases; junction bases outside the gene matches: 3. Germline CDR1 and CDR2: SGHDT and YYEEEE.

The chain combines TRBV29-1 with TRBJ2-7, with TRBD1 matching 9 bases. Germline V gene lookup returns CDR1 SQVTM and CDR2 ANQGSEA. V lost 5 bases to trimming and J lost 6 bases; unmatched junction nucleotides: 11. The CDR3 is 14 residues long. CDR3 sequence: CSVFTRDRVSEQYF. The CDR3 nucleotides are TGCAGCGTTTTCACCCGGGACAGGGTAAGCGAGCAGTACTTC.

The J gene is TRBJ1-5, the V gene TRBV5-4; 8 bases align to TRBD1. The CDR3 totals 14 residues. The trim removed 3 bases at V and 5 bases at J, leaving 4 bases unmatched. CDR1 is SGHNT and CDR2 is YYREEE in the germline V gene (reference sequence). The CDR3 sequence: CASSSGGRDQPQHF. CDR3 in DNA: TGTGCCAGCAGCTCAGGGGGCCGAGATCAGCCCCAGCATTTT.

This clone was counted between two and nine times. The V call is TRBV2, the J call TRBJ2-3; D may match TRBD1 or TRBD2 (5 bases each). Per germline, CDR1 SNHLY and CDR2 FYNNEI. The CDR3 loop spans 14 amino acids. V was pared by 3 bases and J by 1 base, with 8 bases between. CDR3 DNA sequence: TGTGCCAGCAGTGACCAGGGAGGCACAGATACGCAGTATTTT. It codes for CASSDQGGTDTQYF.

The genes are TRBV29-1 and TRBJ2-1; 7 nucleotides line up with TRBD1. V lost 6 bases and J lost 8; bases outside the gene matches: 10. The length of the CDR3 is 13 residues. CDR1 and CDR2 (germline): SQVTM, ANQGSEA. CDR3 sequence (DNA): TGCAGCGTGATAACCGGGGACAGCGATGAGCAGTTCTTC. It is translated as CSVITGDSDEQFF.

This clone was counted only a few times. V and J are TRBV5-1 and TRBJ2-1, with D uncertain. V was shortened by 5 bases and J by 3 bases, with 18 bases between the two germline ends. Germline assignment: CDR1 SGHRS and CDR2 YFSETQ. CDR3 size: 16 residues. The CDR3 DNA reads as TGCGCCAGCAGTCCCCTCCCCACAGCGAACTACAATGAGCAGTTCTTC. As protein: CASSPLPTANYNEQFF.

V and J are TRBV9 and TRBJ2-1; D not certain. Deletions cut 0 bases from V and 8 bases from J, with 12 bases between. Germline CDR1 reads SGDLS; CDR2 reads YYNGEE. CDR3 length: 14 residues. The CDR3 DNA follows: TGTGCCAGCAGCGTAGTTCCGGTCGCGGATGAGCAGTTCTTC. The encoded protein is CASSVVPVADEQFF.

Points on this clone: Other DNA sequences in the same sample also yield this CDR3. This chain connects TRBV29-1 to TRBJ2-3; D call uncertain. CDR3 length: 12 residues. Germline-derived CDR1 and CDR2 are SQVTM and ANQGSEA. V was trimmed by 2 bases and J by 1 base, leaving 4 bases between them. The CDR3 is CSVELGTDTQYF. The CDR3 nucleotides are TGCAGCGTTGAACTGGGCACAGATACGCAGTATTTT.